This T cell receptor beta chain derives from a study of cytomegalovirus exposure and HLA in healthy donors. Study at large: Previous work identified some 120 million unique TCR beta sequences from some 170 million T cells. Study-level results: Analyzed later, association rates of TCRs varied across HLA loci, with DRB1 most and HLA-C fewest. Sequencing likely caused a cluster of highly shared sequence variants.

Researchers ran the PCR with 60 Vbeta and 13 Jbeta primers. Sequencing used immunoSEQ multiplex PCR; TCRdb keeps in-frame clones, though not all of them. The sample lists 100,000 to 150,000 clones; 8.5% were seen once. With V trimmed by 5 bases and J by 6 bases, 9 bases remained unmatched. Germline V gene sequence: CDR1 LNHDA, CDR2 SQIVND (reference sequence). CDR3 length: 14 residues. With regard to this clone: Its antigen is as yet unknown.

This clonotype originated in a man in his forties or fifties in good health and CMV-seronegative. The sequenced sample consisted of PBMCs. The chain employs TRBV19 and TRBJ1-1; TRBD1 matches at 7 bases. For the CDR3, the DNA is TGTGCCAGTAGTTACAGGGGAGAACATTCTGAAGCTTTCTTT. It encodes CASSYRGEHSEAFF.